The next 24 T cell receptor beta chains were all read from a single sample in a study of tissue T cells after allogeneic stem cell transplantation. The assay was immunoSEQ multiplex PCR, and TCRdb's table has in-frame clones only and misses some. The data hold 4,500 to 5,000 clones, with 31% observed a single time. Documented time point: mouse harvest day 14 after allogeneic transplant. Each mouse received 10^7 T-cell-depleted marrow cells plus 10^6 splenic CD5+ T cells by tail vein. The sequenced material came from skin. The receptors were sampled from a female BALB/c mouse given C57BL/6 T cells with graft-versus-host disease after an allogeneic hematopoietic cell transplant.

In regard to this clone: The gene names given are mouse names. The CDR3 end falls 1 residue outside the read, so it is completed with the germline J gene. The gene calls are TRBV3 and TRBJ2-4; possibly TRBD2 for D (6 bases). V was pared by 5 bases and J by 0 bases, with 9 bases between. The CDR3 sequence is 14 residues long. Germline V lookup: CDR1 SNHLY, CDR2 FYNGKV (reference sequence). The CDR3 bases that were read are TGTGCCAGCAGCGTGGGACTTAGTCAAAACACCTTGTAC. Its translation is CASSVGLSQNTLY. The entire CDR3 protein reads CASSVGLSQNTLYF.

With regard to this clone: Mouse gene names and germline throughout. The observed sequence ends 1 residue before the CDR3 terminus, with the missing tail filled in from the germline J gene. V is TRBV26 and J is TRBJ2-5; 7 nucleotides align to TRBD1. J gave up 2 bases and V 6 bases, and 2 bases lay outside the gene matches. CDR3 size: 13 residues. The germline V gene encodes CDR1 KGHPV and CDR2 FQNQEV (reference sequence). The CDR3 reads CASRPGGQDTQYF. The sequenced CDR3 bases are TGTGCCAGCAGGCCAGGGGGCCAAGACACCCAGTAC.

Concerning this clone: Gene names and germline refer to mouse. Read coverage stops 1 residue before the CDR3 terminus; the germline J gene supplies the remainder. This rearrangement joins TRBV16 to TRBJ2-5; 10 bases align to TRBD2. The ends lost 0 bases at V and 9 bases at J; junction bases unmatched: 6. The germline V gene has CDR1 SGHSA and CDR2 FRNQAP. CDR3 length equals 15 residues. The sequenced CDR3 bases are TGTGCAAGCAGCTTAGAGACTGGGGGGAGCCTAACCCAGTAC. Translated, it gives CASSLETGGSLTQY. The complete CDR3 sequence is CASSLETGGSLTQYF.

Turning to this clone: The genes are named according to mouse. The CDR3 end lies 1 residue beyond the end of the read and is filled in from the germline J gene. The chain employs TRBV16 and TRBJ2-4, with 7 bases matching TRBD1. Germline V lookup: CDR1 SGHSA, CDR2 FRNQAP. The CDR3 loop spans 14 amino acids. Unmatched junction bases numbered 7, after V lost 5 bases and J lost 5 bases. CDR3 DNA, as far as it was read: TGTGCAAGCAGCCAACAGGGGCCAGGAAACACCTTGTAC. Translation gives CASSQQGPGNTLY. The full CDR3 protein is CASSQQGPGNTLYF.

Comments on this clone: Mouse names are used for the genes. The read is 1 residue too short to cover the CDR3 end, so that end is filled in from the germline J gene. The genes are TRBV12-2 and TRBJ2-7; 10 nucleotides agree with TRBD1. The trim removed 2 bases at V and 6 bases at J, leaving 3 bases unmatched. CDR1 and CDR2 (germline): SGHLS, HYDKME. The CDR3 sequence is 13 residues long. CDR3 region: CASSPGTGAEQYF. Incomplete CDR3 DNA: TGTGCCAGCTCTCCCGGGACAGGGGCTGAACAGTAC.

With regard to this clone: Gene names are mouse gene names. Sequencing ends 1 residue short of the CDR3 end; the germline J gene provides the rest. V is TRBV16 and J is TRBJ2-2; 12 nucleotides agree with TRBD2. The CDR3 has 14 amino acids. The junction had 1 base not matched to a gene; V was cut back by 5 bases and J by 6 bases. Germline assignment: CDR1 SGHSA and CDR2 FRNQAP. The part of the CDR3 DNA that was read is TGTGCAAGCAGCGACTGGGGGGGCGCCGGGCAGCTCTAC. Protein: CASSDWGGAGQLY. The whole CDR3 sequence is CASSDWGGAGQLYF.

Details on this clone: Germline and genes here are mouse. The read is 1 residue too short to cover the CDR3 end, so that end is filled in from the germline J gene. The chain employs TRBV3 and TRBJ2-1; 7 positions agree with TRBD1. The CDR3 extends over 14 amino acids. CDR1 SNHLY and CDR2 FYNGKV come from the germline V gene (reference sequence). V was pared by 5 bases and J by 4 bases, with 5 bases of the junction left unmatched. The CDR3 reads CASSTRQGYAEQFF. The CDR3 DNA, read in part, is TGTGCCAGCAGCACCCGACAGGGATATGCTGAGCAGTTC.

This clone occurred once. Mouse gene names apply. This chain's CDR3 is CASSLARGGDTQYF. The sequenced CDR3 bases are TGTGCCAGCAGCTTAGCCAGGGGGGGAGACACCCAGTAC. The chain employs TRBV3 and TRBJ2-5; D tentatively reads TRBD1 or TRBD2 (7 bases each). The read ends 1 residue shy of where the CDR3 ends; the end is completed using the germline J gene. The V and J ends lost 0 bases and 5 bases respectively, with 9 bases between them. This CDR3 is 14 amino acids long. Germline V gene data show CDR1 as SNHLY and CDR2 as FYNGKV (reference sequence).

Comments on this clone: Gene labels here are mouse ones. The read ends 1 residue before the CDR3 terminus; that terminus is restored from the germline J gene. The chain is built from TRBV26 and TRBJ1-2, with unresolved D. CDR1 and CDR2 (germline): KGHPV, FQNQEV (reference sequence). This CDR3 has 13 amino acids. V was cut by 2 bases and J by 0 bases, with 4 bases left in between. The CDR3 loop reads CASSLRANSDYTF. The sequenced CDR3 bases are TGTGCCAGCAGTCTGAGAGCAAACTCCGACTACACC.

In this sample, this clone turned up a few times. Gene labels here are mouse ones. The CDR3 loop is CASSQYRLEDTQYF. The covered CDR3 bases are TGTGCCAGCAGCCAATACAGGTTAGAAGACACCCAGTAC. The chain links TRBV2 to TRBJ2-5, with D maybe TRBD1 (5 bases). The CDR3 end is not reached by the read, which stops 1 residue before it; the germline J gene fills it in. Germline-derived CDR1 and CDR2 are LGHNA and YSYQKL. With 2 bases removed from V and 4 bases from J, the gap between germline ends came to 10 bases. This CDR3 is 14 amino acids long. Full variable domain (missing parts from reference TRBV2 and TRBJ2-5): DPKIIQKPKYLVAVTGSEKILICEQYLGHNAMYWYRQSAKKPLEFMFSYSYQKLMDNQTASSRFQPQSSKKNHLDLQITALKPDDSATYFCASSQYRLEDTQYFGPGTRLLVL.

As concerns this clone: Gene and germline names: mouse. The DNA ends 1 residue before the CDR3 does, and the rest of the CDR3 is filled in from the germline J gene. The chain has TRBV13-2 and TRBJ2-1, with 10 nucleotides matching TRBD2. Germline V gives CDR1 NNHNN, CDR2 SYGAGS (reference sequence). CDR3 length equals 15 residues. V was pared by 4 bases and J by 6 bases, with 7 bases of the junction left unmatched. CDR3 bases read: TGTGCCAGCGGTTCGAGACTGGGGGGTTCTGCTGAGCAGTTC. Its protein product is CASGSRLGGSAEQF. From start to end, the CDR3 is CASGSRLGGSAEQFF.

Note on this clone: The genes are named according to mouse. The DNA ends 1 residue before the CDR3 does, and the rest of the CDR3 is filled in from the germline J gene. The J gene is TRBJ2-2, the V gene TRBV15; 10 bases align to TRBD2. V shed 2 bases and J 3 bases; nucleotides not matched to a gene: 0. The CDR3 consists of 15 residues. The germline V gene has CDR1 SGHND and CDR2 FRSKSL. CDR3 DNA, as far as it was read: TGTGCCAGCAGTTTAACTGGGGGGGACACCGGGCAGCTCTAC. Its translation is CASSLTGGDTGQLY. The complete CDR3 reads CASSLTGGDTGQLYF.

A few counts support this clone. The gene symbols are mouse symbols. The read halts 1 residue ahead of the CDR3 end, with the missing end drawn from the germline J gene. The V gene is TRBV5, the J gene TRBJ1-2; 10 bases align to TRBD1. Germline-derived CDR1 and CDR2 are LGHNA and YNLKQL (reference sequence). J gave up 4 bases and V 4 bases, and 0 bases lay outside the gene matches. This CDR3 is 13 amino acids long. CDR3 sequence: CASSRDRGSDYTF. CDR3 bases read: TGTGCCAGCAGCCGGGACAGGGGCTCCGACTACACC.

As for this clone: Genes here carry mouse names. The CDR3 end lies 1 residue beyond the end of the read and is filled in from the germline J gene. The chain combines TRBV26 with TRBJ1-1; D remains ambiguous. Per germline, CDR1 KGHPV and CDR2 FQNQEV (reference sequence). The CDR3 covers 13 residues. The germline V and J ends were trimmed by 6 bases and 3 bases, with 11 bases remaining between them. The CDR3 is CASRRVGDTEVFF. The DNA read from the CDR3 is TGTGCCAGCAGGAGGGTCGGGGACACAGAAGTCTTC.

Note on this clone: Each gene name is a mouse one. The CDR3 sequence is CSSSHDWGSAETLYF. The sequenced part of the CDR3 DNA is TGCTCCAGCAGTCACGACTGGGGTAGTGCAGAAACGCTGTAT. The chain employs TRBV23 and TRBJ2-3; TRBD2 is the table's D call, not checked against the DNA. The read stops 1 residue short of the end of the CDR3; the missing end is completed from the germline J gene. The germline gives CDR1 KGHTA, CDR2 FQNQQP. The CDR3 runs 15 residues.

Judged by abundance, this clone is medium-sized (0.01 to 0.1%). The germline and genes are mouse ones. From the germline J gene comes the end of the CDR3, since the read stops 1 residue before it. This chain joins TRBV15 and TRBJ2-2; D not certain. V dropped 6 bases and J dropped 2 bases, with 1 base sitting between them. CDR1 SGHND and CDR2 FRSKSL come from the germline V gene. The CDR3 length is 11 residues. CDR3 loop: CASRNTGQLYF. Incomplete CDR3 DNA: TGTGCCAGCAGGAACACCGGGCAGCTCTAC.

Comments on this clone: Gene and germline names: mouse. The CDR3 is cut off 1 residue early in the read; its end comes from the germline J gene. V usage is TRBV26 and J usage is TRBJ2-4; a possible D gene is TRBD1 (5 bases). Trimming shortened V by 6 bases and J by 0 bases, and 7 bases separated the two germline ends. Looked up from germline, CDR1 is KGHPV and CDR2 is FQNQEV (reference sequence). The CDR3 loop spans 13 amino acids. Here the CDR3 reads CASRDNSQNTLYF. Incomplete CDR3 DNA: TGTGCCAGCAGGGACAATAGTCAAAACACCTTGTAC.

This clone turned up a few times. Here the gene names and germline are mouse. Read coverage stops 1 residue before the CDR3 terminus; the germline J gene supplies the remainder. The rearrangement uses TRBV13-3 and TRBJ1-2; D remains ambiguous. The ends were cut back, 3 bases at V and 1 base at J, with 4 bases in the middle. This CDR3 has 12 residues. Germline CDR1 NNHDY, CDR2 SYVADS. CDR3 residues: CASSGVNSDYTF. The CDR3 bases that were read are TGTGCCAGCAGTGGGGTAAACTCCGACTACACC.

On this clone: Gene names are mouse gene names. The CDR3 is cut off 1 residue early in the read; its end comes from the germline J gene. This sequence joins TRBV13-1 and TRBJ2-7; 7 bases map to TRBD2. V lost 2 bases, J lost 0 bases, and 2 bases stayed unmatched. The CDR3 has 14 residues. Germline V gene sequence: CDR1 NSHNY, CDR2 SYGAGN. The CDR3 loop is CASSEGGSSYEQYF. The sequenced CDR3 bases are TGTGCCAGCAGTGAGGGGGGGAGCTCCTATGAACAGTAC.

By its share, this clone is large. Any gene name here is a mouse gene name. The CDR3 end is not reached by the read, which stops 1 residue before it; the germline J gene fills it in. The chain has TRBV19 and TRBJ2-7; unclear D gene. Germline CDR1 is FNHDT and CDR2 is SITEND (reference sequence). CDR3 length equals 12 residues. V lost 0 bases, J lost 4 bases, and 5 bases lay in between. The CDR3 sequence: CASSIGNYEQYF. The part of the CDR3 DNA that was read is TGTGCCAGCAGTATAGGCAATTATGAACAGTAC.

Concerning this clone: Gene names denote mouse genes. The DNA ends 1 residue before the CDR3 does, and the rest of the CDR3 is filled in from the germline J gene. This chain connects TRBV26 to TRBJ2-7; D call uncertain. CDR1 and CDR2 from the germline V gene are KGHPV and FQNQEV (reference sequence). The length of the CDR3 is 13 residues. The V gene lost 4 bases and the J gene lost 0 bases, with 7 bases spanning the gap. The sequenced CDR3 bases are TGTGCCAGCAGTCCGACATCCTCCTATGAACAGTAC. Residues: CASSPTSSYEQY. The whole CDR3 is CASSPTSSYEQYF.

This clone counts as medium-sized. Gene and germline names: mouse. Read sequence stops 1 residue before the CDR3 end, and the germline J gene provides the missing end. The rearrangement joins TRBV26 to TRBJ1-5; no clear D. V was cut by 4 bases and J by 3 bases, with 4 bases left in between. The CDR3 consists of 12 residues. Per germline, CDR1 KGHPV and CDR2 FQNQEV (reference sequence). This chain's CDR3 is CASSRGNQAPLF. The CDR3 DNA, read in part, is TGTGCCAGCAGTCGCGGCAACCAGGCTCCGCTT.

This clone occurred a few times. The gene names given are mouse names. The CDR3 goes on 1 residue after the read ends, and that part is filled in from the germline J gene. The J gene is TRBJ1-1, the V gene TRBV14, with 8 bases matching TRBD1. This CDR3 has 12 amino acids. Per germline, CDR1 SGHDT and CDR2 FRDEAV. The V and J ends lost 5 bases and 8 bases, in that order; junction bases with no gene match: 5. CDR3 region: CASSRDRLEVFF. The covered CDR3 bases are TGTGCCAGCAGCCGGGACAGGTTGGAAGTCTTC.

Turning to this clone: Gene labels here are mouse ones. The read ends 1 residue shy of where the CDR3 ends; the end is completed using the germline J gene. The chain carries TRBV12-2 and TRBJ2-7; a possible D gene is TRBD1 (6 bases). This CDR3 has 14 amino acids. Germline assignment: CDR1 SGHLS and CDR2 HYDKME. Trimming took 0 bases from V and 0 from J, leaving 8 bases between them. Partial CDR3 DNA: TGTGCCAGCTCTCTCGAGGGGGTCTCCTATGAACAGTAC. This sequence encodes CASSLEGVSYEQY. The whole CDR3 sequence is CASSLEGVSYEQYF. Full variable domain (rest looked up from reference TRBV12-2 and TRBJ2-7): NSGVVQSPRYIIKGKGERSILKCIPISGHLSVAWYQQTQGQELKFFIQHYDKMERDKGNLPSRFSVQQFDDYHSEMNMSALELEDSAVYFCASSLEGVSYEQYFGPGTRLTVL.